The 14 T cell receptor beta chains below were found in one sample sequenced in a study of a mutant IDH1 vaccine in newly diagnosed glioma. These receptors lack a known antigen. Here immunoSEQ multiplex PCR was the method, and the copy in TCRdb shows in-frame clones only, minus some. The table shows 42,000 or so clones, with approximately 83% occurring only once. Time point noted: week 35, safety follow-up. Vaccination comprised doses that each held 300 ug of mutant IDH1 20-mer peptide, plus topical imiquimod. Here the sequenced sample was PBMCs, taken from a glioma patient whose treatment included an IDH1 peptide vaccine. These receptors came from a woman in her forties or fifties with glioma.

This chain joins TRBV2 and TRBJ2-5, with D maybe TRBD2 (6 bases). Germline V gene data show CDR1 as SNHLY and CDR2 as FYNNEI. V lost 5 bases and J 2 bases, leaving 21 bases between the germline ends. CDR3 length equals 17 residues. CDR3 nucleotide sequence: TGTGCCAGCAGTCCACTGAGCGGACTATCACTGCAAGAGACCCAGTACTTC. Amino acids: CASSPLSGLSLQETQYF. Full variable domain (missing parts from reference TRBV2 and TRBJ2-5): EPEVTQTPSHQVTQMGQEVILRCVPISNHLYFYWYRQILGQKVEFLVSFYNNEISEKSEIFDDQFSVERPDGSNFTLKIRSTKLEDSAMYFCASSPLSGLSLQETQYFGPGTRLLVL.

CDR3: CASSPRGVGKETQYF. CDR3 coding DNA: TGTGCCAGCAGCCCCCGGGGTGTGGGGAAAGAGACCCAGTACTTC. The rearrangement joins TRBV7-2 to TRBJ2-5, with D tentatively TRBD2 (5 bases). The CDR3 length is 15 residues. Looked up from germline, CDR1 is SGHTA and CDR2 is FQGNSA. Trimming took off 5 bases at V and 3 bases at J, with 16 bases between the two ends.

The chain recombines TRBV19 with TRBJ1-1, with 8 bases that match TRBD1. This CDR3 spans 16 amino acids. Losses at the gene ends were 5 bases for V and 0 bases for J; bases not matched to a gene: 8. From germline, CDR1 is LNHDA and CDR2 SQIVND (reference sequence). The CDR3 sequence is CASSQPRGRLNTEAFF. The CDR3 DNA sequence: TGTGCCAGTAGTCAACCCAGGGGGCGGTTGAACACTGAAGCTTTCTTT. The full variable domain, with the rest looked up from reference TRBV19 and TRBJ1-1, is DGGITQSPKYLFRKEGQNVTLSCEQNLNHDAMYWYRQDPGQGLRLIYYSQIVNDFQKGDIAEGYSVSREKKESFPLTVTSAQKNPTAFYLCASSQPRGRLNTEAFFGQGTRLTVV.

This chain links TRBV28 with TRBJ2-7; tentatively, D is TRBD1 or TRBD2 (5 bases each). V dropped 5 bases and J dropped 3 bases, with 17 bases sitting between them. The CDR3 covers 15 residues. Looked up from germline, CDR1 is MDHEN and CDR2 is SYDVKM. CDR3 DNA sequence: TGTGCCAGCAGTAACTCAGGGACCCCGTACTACGAGCAGTACTTC. It codes for CASSNSGTPYYEQYF.

V and J are TRBV21-1 and TRBJ1-5. TRBV21-1 is a pseudogene. CDR3 size: 16 residues. Here the CDR3 DNA reads TGTGCCAGCCGCCTGCAGGCGGGGGCGCCCCGACAGCCCCAGCATTTT. Protein sequence: CASRLQAGAPRQPQHF.

The chain has TRBV6-1 and TRBJ1-6, with 10 bases matching TRBD1. V shed 7 bases, J shed 7 bases, and the junction held 7 bases outside the gene matches. Germline loops: CDR1 MNHNS, CDR2 SASEGT. The CDR3 contains 15 residues. The CDR3 nucleotides are TGTGCCAGCACCATAGGACAGGGGGGCAATTCACCCCTCCACTTT. Translated: CASTIGQGGNSPLHF.

The chain couples TRBV4-1 to TRBJ1-2, with D perhaps matching TRBD1 (5 bases). The V gene's germline CDR1 is MGHRA and CDR2 YSYEKL. V was shortened by 0 bases and J by 4 bases, with 15 bases between the two germline ends. This CDR3 spans 16 amino acids. The CDR3 DNA reads as TGCGCCAGCAGCCAAGAGTCCTTACTCGGGGGCTATGGCTACACCTTC. This codes for CASSQESLLGGYGYTF.

This chain uses TRBV19 with TRBJ2-7; the D gene is possibly TRBD1 (5 bases). Germline-derived CDR1 and CDR2 are LNHDA and SQIVND (reference sequence). V was pared by 4 bases and J by 0 bases, with 13 bases between. The CDR3 consists of 15 residues. Written as DNA, the CDR3 is TGTGCCAGTAGTACTAGGACAAGGAGCTCCTACGAGCAGTACTTC. It codes for CASSTRTRSSYEQYF.

The chain has TRBV30 and TRBJ2-7; possibly TRBD2 for D (5 bases). V was trimmed by 5 bases and J by 0 bases, leaving 14 bases between them. This CDR3 is 14 amino acids long. The germline V gene has CDR1 GTSNPN and CDR2 SVGIG (reference sequence). CDR3 loop: CAWGNVGDSYEQYF. DNA for the CDR3: TGTGCCTGGGGTAACGTGGGAGACTCCTACGAGCAGTACTTC.

The chain has TRBV7-9 and TRBJ2-7; possible D gene TRBD2, 6 bases. Trimming stripped 1 base from V and 0 bases from J, with 13 bases between. The CDR3 sequence is 16 residues long. Germline V gene lookup returns CDR1 SEHNR and CDR2 FQNEAQ (reference sequence). This chain's CDR3 is CASSLVRGRSSYEQYF. The CDR3 DNA follows: TGTGCCAGCAGCTTAGTGCGGGGAAGAAGCTCCTACGAGCAGTACTTC.

The V and J genes are TRBV28 and TRBJ2-2; D is unclear. The CDR3 is 13 amino acids. The V and J ends lost 9 bases and 3 bases respectively, with 11 bases between them. The germline V gene has CDR1 MDHEN and CDR2 SYDVKM. The CDR3 DNA is TGTGCCAGTAAGGACCATTACACCGGGGAGCTGTTTTTT. Translating gives CASKDHYTGELFF. The whole variable domain, filled in from reference TRBV28 and TRBJ2-2, reads DVKVTQSSRYLVKRTGEKVFLECVQDMDHENMFWYRQDPGLGLRLIYFSYDVKMKEKGDIPEGYSVSREKKERFSLILESASTNQTSMYLCASKDHYTGELFFGEGSRLTVL.

This chain links TRBV6-5 with TRBJ1-2; TRBD1 matches 10 bases. CDR1 is MNHEY, CDR2 SVGAGI, per germline. The J segment lost 1 base and the V segment lost 10 bases, leaving 9 bases of the junction unmatched. This CDR3 region has 15 residues. In DNA, the CDR3 is TGTGCCACTCAAATTGGACAGGGGGGTAACTATGGCTACACCTTC. Translation gives CATQIGQGGNYGYTF.

This chain links TRBV6-6 with TRBJ1-5, with 8 bases matching TRBD1. The CDR3 covers 16 residues. With V trimmed by 6 bases and J by 7 bases, 14 bases remained unmatched. Germline lookup yields CDR1 MNHNY and CDR2 SVGAGI (reference sequence). This chain's CDR3 is CASRATGQGARQPQHF. CDR3 nucleotides: TGTGCCAGCAGGGCCACGGGGCAGGGGGCCCGACAGCCCCAGCATTTT.

In its sample, this clone was seen a few times. The rearrangement links TRBV9 to TRBJ1-1; no firm D call. Trimming cost V 4 bases and J 0 bases, with 10 bases left between them. Germline CDR1 reads SGDLS; CDR2 reads YYNGEE. The CDR3 has 14 amino acids. The CDR3 sequence is CASSSQAMNTEAFF. DNA of the CDR3: TGTGCCAGCAGCTCCCAAGCGATGAACACTGAAGCTTTCTTT.